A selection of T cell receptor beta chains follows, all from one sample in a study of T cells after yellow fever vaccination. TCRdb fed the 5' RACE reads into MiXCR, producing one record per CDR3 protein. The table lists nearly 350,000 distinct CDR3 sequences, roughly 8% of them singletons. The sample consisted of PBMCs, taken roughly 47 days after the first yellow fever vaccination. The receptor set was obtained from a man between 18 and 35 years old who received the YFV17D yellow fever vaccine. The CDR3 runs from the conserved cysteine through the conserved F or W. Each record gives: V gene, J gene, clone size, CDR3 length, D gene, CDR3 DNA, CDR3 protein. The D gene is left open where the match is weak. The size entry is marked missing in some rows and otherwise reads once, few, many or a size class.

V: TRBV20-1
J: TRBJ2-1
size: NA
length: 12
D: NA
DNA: TGCAGTGCTGGGTTCCCGAAAAATGAGCAGTTCTTC
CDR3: CSAGFPKNEQFF

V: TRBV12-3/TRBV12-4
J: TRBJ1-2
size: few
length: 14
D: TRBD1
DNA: TGTGCCAGCAGTACATACGGGACAGTGGCCGGCTACACCTTC
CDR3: CASSTYGTVAGYTF

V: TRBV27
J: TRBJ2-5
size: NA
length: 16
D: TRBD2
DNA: TGTGCCAGCAGAAAGCTAGCGGGGGGGGTCCAAGAGAACCAGTACTTC
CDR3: CASRKLAGGVQENQYF

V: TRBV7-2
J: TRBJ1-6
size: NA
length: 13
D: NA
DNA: TGTGCCAGCAGCTTAACAACCGCCCCACCCCTCCACTTT
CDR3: CASSLTTAPPLHF

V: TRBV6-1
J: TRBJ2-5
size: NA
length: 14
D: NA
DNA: TGTGCCAGCAGATCAGGGGTTTCCCAAGAGACCCAGTACTTC
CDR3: CASRSGVSQETQYF

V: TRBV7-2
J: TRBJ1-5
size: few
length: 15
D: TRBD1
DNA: TGTGCCAGCAGCGGACAGGGGGGAAAAGGTCAGCCCCAGCATTTT
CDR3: CASSGQGGKGQPQHF

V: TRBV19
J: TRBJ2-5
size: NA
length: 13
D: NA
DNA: TGTGCCAGTAGGGGGGACCACCAAGAGACCCAGTACTTC
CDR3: CASRGDHQETQYF

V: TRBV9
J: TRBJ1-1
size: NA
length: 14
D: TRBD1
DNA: TGTGCCAGCAGCTCGGGACAGCCAGACACTGAAGCTTTCTTT
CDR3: CASSSGQPDTEAFF

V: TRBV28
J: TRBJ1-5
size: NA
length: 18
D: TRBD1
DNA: TGTGCCAGCATCACTAGGGGGGGACAGGGAATGGGCAATCAGCCCCAGCATTTT
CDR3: CASITRGGQGMGNQPQHF

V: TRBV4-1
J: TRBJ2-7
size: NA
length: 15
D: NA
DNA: TGCGCCAGCAGCCAAAGAGGGTCCGGGCCCTACGAGCAGTACTTC
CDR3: CASSQRGSGPYEQYF

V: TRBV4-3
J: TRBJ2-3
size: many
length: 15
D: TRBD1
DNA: TGCGCCAGCAGCCATGGGACAGGCTCCACAGATACGCAGTATTTT
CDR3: CASSHGTGSTDTQYF

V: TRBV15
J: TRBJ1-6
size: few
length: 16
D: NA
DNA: TGTGCCACCAGCACAGATCCGGGGTCCTATAATTCACCCCTCCACTTT
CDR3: CATSTDPGSYNSPLHF

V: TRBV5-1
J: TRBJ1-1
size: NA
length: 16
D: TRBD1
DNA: TGCGCCAGCAGCCATGGGACAGGGGATGCTAAGGCTGAAGCTTTCTTT
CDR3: CASSHGTGDAKAEAFF

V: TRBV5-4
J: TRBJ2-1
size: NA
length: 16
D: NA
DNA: TGTGCCAGCAGCTTGGCCATAGTAAATTCCTACAATGAGCAGTTCTTC
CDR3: CASSLAIVNSYNEQFF

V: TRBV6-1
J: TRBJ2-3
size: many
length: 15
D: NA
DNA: TGTGCCAGCAGTGAAGGGGGGCAGGCCGAAATAACGCAGTATTTT
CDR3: CASSEGGQAEITQYF

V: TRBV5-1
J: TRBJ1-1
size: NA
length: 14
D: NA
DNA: TGCGCCAGCAGCTTCCAAAGTGGGGGGACTGAAGCTTTCTTT
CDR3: CASSFQSGGTEAFF

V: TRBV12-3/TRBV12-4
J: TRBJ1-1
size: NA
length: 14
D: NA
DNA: TGTGCCAGCATCCTGAGGACGTTCGGCACTGAAGCTTTCTTT
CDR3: CASILRTFGTEAFF

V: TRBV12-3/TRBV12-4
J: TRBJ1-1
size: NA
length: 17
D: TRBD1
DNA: TGTGCCAGCAACGAAAGGGACTTGGACAGGGGGAAGGGGGAAGCTTTCTTT
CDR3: CASNERDLDRGKGEAFF

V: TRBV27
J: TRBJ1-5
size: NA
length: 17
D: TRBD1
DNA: TGTGCCAGCAGTTCCTCGACAGGGGGGCTTAGCAATCAGCCCCAGCATTTT
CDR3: CASSSSTGGLSNQPQHF

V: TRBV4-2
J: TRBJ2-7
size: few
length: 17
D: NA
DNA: TGTGCCAGCAGCCAAGGAGTGTCCCGGGGGCGCTCCTACGAGCAGTACTTC
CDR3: CASSQGVSRGRSYEQYF

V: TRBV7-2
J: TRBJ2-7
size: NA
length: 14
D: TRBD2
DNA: TGTGCCAGCAGCGGGGGGGGAGGGTCCTACGAGCAGTACTTC
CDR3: CASSGGGGSYEQYF

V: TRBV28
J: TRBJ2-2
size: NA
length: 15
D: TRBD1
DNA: TGTGCCAGCAGTTCACGGGACAGGGTCTCCGGGGAGCTGTTTTTT
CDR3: CASSSRDRVSGELFF

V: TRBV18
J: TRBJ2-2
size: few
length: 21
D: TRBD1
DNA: TGTGCCAGCTCACGTGCGGAAACGAGGGGGCGGTTCTTGTCGAACACCGGGGAGCTGGTTTTT
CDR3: CASSRAETRGRFLSNTGELVF

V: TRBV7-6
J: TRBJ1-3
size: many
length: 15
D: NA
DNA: TGTGCCAGCAGCCCCTACGGCCGTCCTGGAAACACCATATATTTT
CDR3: CASSPYGRPGNTIYF

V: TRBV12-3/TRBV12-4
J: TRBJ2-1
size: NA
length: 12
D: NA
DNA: TGTGCCAGCAGTTTATGGGGAGGTGAGCAGTTCTTC
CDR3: CASSLWGGEQFF

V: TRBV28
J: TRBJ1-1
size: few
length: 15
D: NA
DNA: TGTGCCAGCAGCCCCGGGGGGGAGCGGCACACTGAAGCTTTCTTT
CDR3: CASSPGGERHTEAFF

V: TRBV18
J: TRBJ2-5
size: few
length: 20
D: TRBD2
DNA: TGTGCCAGCTCACCCCTCTATCGGAGACGTAGCGGGGGGTCCCAAGAGACCCAGTACTTC
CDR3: CASSPLYRRRSGGSQETQYF